The 20 T cell receptor beta chains listed next were all sequenced from one sample in a study of T-cell memory formation after mild COVID-19. TCRdb called the 5' RACE reads again in MiXCR, with one record for every CDR3 protein. The sample shows over 300,000 distinct CDR3 sequences, roughly 20% of them seen only once. Sequenced: PBMCs or a T cell subset sorted from them (not recorded which). The origin of the receptors is a man aged 18-30 years who had mild COVID-19 (a few samples of this study predate the infection). Cell type and time point are not known.

This clonotype was seen a few times. The chain couples TRBV7-9 to TRBJ2-6, with D unclear. The germline gives CDR1 SEHNR, CDR2 FQNEAQ (reference sequence). CDR3 size: 16 residues. Trimming pared 7 bases from V and 1 base from J, leaving 14 bases between. CDR3 in DNA: TGTGCCAGCACCCGTCGGATGGGATCTGGGGCCAACGTCCTGACTTTC. Encoded protein: CASTRRMGSGANVLTF. The entire variable domain, with the rest obtained from reference TRBV7-9 and TRBJ2-6, is as follows: DTGVSQNPRHKITKRGQNVTFRCDPISEHNRLYWYRQTLGQGPEFLTYFQNEAQLEKSRLLSDRFSAERPKGSFSTLEIQRTEQGDSAMYLCASTRRMGSGANVLTFGAGSRLTVL.

There are a few counts of this clonotype. This rearrangement joins TRBV7-2 to TRBJ2-7, with TRBD1 matching 7 bases. V lost 5 bases and J lost 2; bases outside the gene matches: 6. In germline, CDR1 is SGHTA, CDR2 FQGNSA. The CDR3 runs 14 residues. CDR3 protein: CASSTRTGAYEQYV. The CDR3 coding sequence is TGTGCCAGCAGCACCCGAACAGGGGCCTACGAGCAGTACGTC.

This clonotype was found a few times. The rearrangement uses TRBV4-1 and TRBJ2-3; TRBD2 aligns across 13 bases. CDR1 is MGHRA, CDR2 YSYEKL, per germline. This CDR3 is built from 15 residues. V dropped 3 bases and J dropped 6; count of bases not matched to a gene: 3. The CDR3 loop is CASSQGLAGWDTQYF. DNA for the CDR3: TGCGCCAGCAGCCAGGGACTAGCGGGGTGGGATACGCAGTATTTT.

The V call is TRBV4-3, the J call TRBJ2-1; TRBD1 agrees at 7 bases. The CDR3 sequence is 15 residues long. Germline CDR1 LGHNA, CDR2 YSLEER. V lost 1 base to trimming and J lost 10 bases; unmatched junction nucleotides: 10. The DNA of the CDR3 is TGCGCCAGCAGCCAAGTATCGTTAGGGGGCGGCGAGCAGTTCTTC. It yields the protein CASSQVSLGGGEQFF.

A few counts support this clonotype. The rearrangement links TRBV2 to TRBJ1-6, with 8 bases fitting TRBD1. Germline CDR1 SNHLY, CDR2 FYNNEI. CDR3 size: 13 residues. Losses at the gene ends were 8 bases for V and 10 bases for J; bases not matched to a gene: 7. CDR3 nucleotides: TGTGCCAGCGGCGACAGGGGCGAATCACCCCTCCACTTT. The encoded protein is CASGDRGESPLHF.

This chain connects TRBV9 to TRBJ1-1; TRBD1 matches at 9 bases. The CDR3 consists of 15 residues. CDR1 is SGDLS, CDR2 YYNGEE, per germline. The V and J ends lost 3 bases and 2 bases, in that order; junction bases with no gene match: 5. DNA for the CDR3: TGTGCCAGCAGCGCCACAGGGGGCGGAAACACTGAAGCTTTCTTT. Protein product: CASSATGGGNTEAFF.

This chain joins TRBV7-9 and TRBJ2-7, with 7 bases fitting TRBD1. CDR3 length: 14 amino acids. Germline CDR1 reads SEHNR; CDR2 reads FQNEAQ (reference sequence). V dropped 0 bases and J dropped 2; count of bases not matched to a gene: 1. The chain's CDR3 is CASSLAGQTYEQYV. DNA of the CDR3: TGTGCCAGCAGCTTAGCGGGACAGACCTACGAGCAGTACGTC.

This clonotype has only a few counts. The chain joins TRBV5-1 to TRBJ2-1; D is possibly TRBD2 (6 bases). V gave up 5 bases and J gave up 6 bases, with 15 bases separating them. The CDR3 loop spans 14 amino acids. The germline V gene encodes CDR1 SGHRS and CDR2 YFSETQ. CDR3 loop: CASSPGGARNEQFF. The CDR3 DNA sequence: TGCGCCAGCAGTCCCGGAGGGGCGCGCAATGAGCAGTTCTTC.

The chain links TRBV20-1 to TRBJ2-2; D is ambiguous. Germline V gene sequence: CDR1 DFQATT, CDR2 SNEGSKA (reference sequence). This CDR3 region has 13 residues. V lost 5 bases to trimming and J lost 4 bases, with 11 bases between them. CDR3 in amino acids: CSAVVPGTGELFF. Written as DNA, the CDR3 is TGCAGTGCTGTGGTTCCGGGCACCGGGGAGCTGTTTTTT.

This clonotype appeared many times. V gene TRBV20-1 combines with J gene TRBJ2-7; 8 bases align to TRBD1. Germline V gene sequence: CDR1 DFQATT, CDR2 SNEGSKA (reference sequence). The CDR3 loop spans 13 amino acids. V was clipped by 2 bases and J by 3 bases; unmatched bases: 3. CDR3 amino acids: CSARHTGGYEQYF. The CDR3 nucleotides read TGCAGTGCTAGACATACAGGGGGCTACGAGCAGTACTTC.

Only a few counts were recorded for this clonotype. The CDR3 region is CASNAPSAATNTEAFF. For the CDR3, the DNA is TGTGCCAGCAACGCTCCCTCAGCTGCGACGAACACTGAAGCTTTCTTT. The chain combines TRBV28 with TRBJ1-1, with D uncertain. The germline CDR1 and CDR2 sequences are MDHEN and SYDVKM. The CDR3 spans 16 residues. Trimming pared 7 bases from V and 1 base from J, leaving 19 bases between.

The chain has TRBV2 and TRBJ2-1; the D gene is possibly TRBD1 (6 bases). Per the germline V gene, CDR1 is SNHLY and CDR2 is FYNNEI. The CDR3 runs to 12 residues. The germline V and J ends were trimmed by 8 bases and 8 bases, with 13 bases remaining between them. CDR3 region: CASLMGAYEQFF. In DNA, the CDR3 is TGTGCCAGCTTGATGGGGGCCTATGAGCAGTTCTTC.

This clonotype was detected a few times. CDR3 coding DNA: TGCAGCGCCCGCGCACAGGCCACTAGCTCCTACGAGCAGTACTTC. Amino acids: CSARAQATSSYEQYF. The chain recombines TRBV29-1 with TRBJ2-7; either TRBD1 or TRBD2 may supply D (5 bases each). The germline V gene encodes CDR1 SQVTM and CDR2 ANQGSEA. The CDR3 contains 15 residues. V gave up 7 bases and J gave up 0 bases, with 19 bases separating them.

This clonotype was observed a few times. The V gene is TRBV20-1, the J gene TRBJ2-7; no clear D gene. Germline CDR1 reads DFQATT; CDR2 reads SNEGSKA (reference sequence). The V end lost 3 bases, the J end lost 5 bases, and 11 bases lay between the germline ends. This CDR3 has 12 amino acids. CDR3 nucleotides: TGCAGTGCTAGGAGAGGAACGGACGAGCAGTACTTC. Encoded protein: CSARRGTDEQYF.

This clonotype showed up just once. CDR3 loop: CASSLADETQYF. As DNA, the CDR3 is TGTGCCAGCAGCTTGGCCGATGAGACCCAGTACTTC. The rearrangement links TRBV5-5 to TRBJ2-5; D remains ambiguous. V was shortened by 0 bases and J by 5 bases, with 5 bases between the two germline ends. CDR1 and CDR2 (germline): SGHKS, YYEKEE (reference sequence). CDR3 length equals 12 residues.

The V and J genes are TRBV7-2 and TRBJ1-6; unclear D gene. Germline CDR1 SGHTA, CDR2 FQGNSA. The CDR3 length is 13 residues. The germline V and J ends were trimmed by 11 bases and 0 bases, with 8 bases remaining between them. Here the CDR3 reads CAGGYSYNSPLHF. CDR3 nucleotides: TGTGCCGGAGGATACTCCTATAATTCACCCCTCCACTTT.

This clonotype was recorded many times. This rearrangement joins TRBV5-6 to TRBJ2-7; D ambiguous. V dropped 4 bases and J dropped 1 base, with 6 bases sitting between them. This CDR3 comprises 12 residues. From germline, CDR1 is SGHDT and CDR2 YYEEEE. The CDR3 protein is CASSMGSYEQYV. As DNA, the CDR3 is TGTGCCAGCAGCATGGGTTCCTACGAGCAGTACGTC.

The table lists this clonotype with a few counts. V gene TRBV27 combines with J gene TRBJ1-6; D call uncertain. The ends were cut back, 2 bases at V and 9 bases at J, with 8 bases in the middle. Germline-derived CDR1 and CDR2 are MNHEY and SMNVEV (reference sequence). The CDR3 is 13 amino acids. The CDR3 DNA sequence: TGTGCCAGCAGTTTAGGGCAGACTTCACCCCTCCACTTT. Its translation is CASSLGQTSPLHF.

This clonotype was seen a few times. The chain joins TRBV29-1 to TRBJ2-2; D is possibly TRBD1 (5 bases). From germline, CDR1 is SQVTM and CDR2 ANQGSEA. The CDR3 length is 13 residues. Between the trimmed V and J ends, which lost 6 bases and 5 bases, there was a span of 13 bases. In nucleotides, the CDR3 is TGCAGCGTCTCACAGGAGCCTACCGGGGAGCTGTTTTTT. This sequence encodes CSVSQEPTGELFF.

This clonotype was seen only a few times. The V and J genes are TRBV20-1 and TRBJ2-4; D call uncertain. From germline, CDR1 is DFQATT and CDR2 SNEGSKA (reference sequence). Trimming pared 8 bases from V and 5 bases from J, leaving 13 bases between. The CDR3 runs 12 residues. The CDR3 protein is CSLRRGQNIQYF. DNA for the CDR3: TGCAGTCTTCGGCGTGGACAAAACATTCAGTACTTC.